The present entry profiles one T cell receptor (beta chain) with its context. This clonotype was seen at least ten times. The antigen it binds to is not known. No per-base quality is available; no much larger clone lies one base away. The listed sequencing device is Illumina NovaSeq 6000. Using 5'RACE with constant-segment primers, TCRalpha and TCRbeta cDNA libraries were constructed, with sample barcodes and unique molecular identifiers added in the process. RNA was extracted from every sample with Trizol reagent. Library amplification was performed in two PCR steps, and a second sample barcode and Illumina TruSeq adapters were introduced in the second step. Libraries were sequenced on an Illumina NovaSeq with 2 x 150 bp paired-end reads. On the authors' methods: Reads were demultiplexed and collapsed into UMI-guided consensus sequences with migec v1.2.7. Using mixcr v2.1.11, UMI consensuses were aligned to TRA and TRB V and J templates and then assembled into clonotypes. A clonotype was counted as expanded or contracted only if both edgeR and NoisET called the change significant, with noise models trained on biological replicates. edgeR calls used a false discovery rate-adjusted p below 0.01 and a log2 fold-change threshold of 1. As an exploratory analysis of dynamics, max-normalized trajectories of the 1000 most abundant clonotypes were examined by PCA with hierarchical clustering. Each responding clone was given a CD4 or CD8 phenotype based on the CD4+ and CD8+ repertoires, which had been sequenced separately. Through fastp at Q25 and MiXCR, TCRdb rebuilt clones from the public reads, retaining in-frame beta chains. Rows with a matching CDR3 protein are joined into one entry that keeps the most common DNA and genes. Clone size and V and J calls follow TCRdb, not the original study. Present in this sample are 200,000 or so distinct CDR3 sequences, approximately 16% of which were seen just once. Together, the top ten hold roughly 2.6% of the sample.

This entry belongs to a study of T-cell memory formation after mild COVID-19 (dated by TCRdb to about 2021). A note on the overall study: Most TCR sequence clusters were specific to one of the two donors. Two young, previously healthy adult volunteers made up the cohort, one male and one female. In a couple of donors, T-cell clones that expanded and contracted after mild COVID-19 were tracked by sequencing TCRalpha and TCRbeta repertoires over time.

PBMCs were isolated by Ficoll-Paque density gradient centrifugation. The investigation overall reported the following: Clones that contracted from day 15 to 85 showed balanced CD4/CD8 phenotypes, whereas a second wave of clones that expanded from day 15 to 37 leaned towards CD4+. SARS-CoV-2 specificity of the second-wave clones peaking on day 37 was not confirmed. Some responding clones were detected in pre-infection memory, which suggested that pre-existing cross-reactive memory T cells had joined the SARS-CoV-2 response. Contracting CD4+ clones were located mainly in the CM and EM memory subsets, whereas CD8+ clones were found to be enriched in EMRA. Only two mild cases were covered by the study, and larger cohorts that include severe cases with pre-infection samples were considered necessary.

The CDR3 starts with the cysteine, ends with the phenylalanine, and has 14 residues. Of the read, only the CDR3 DNA is kept; its 42 bases are in frame from base 1. Germline trimming amounts to 5 bases on V and 0 bases on J, with 4 as the count of junction bases outside the gene matches. Sequenced sample: PBMCs or a T cell subset sorted from them (not recorded which). The sequence links TRBV12-3 or TRBV12-4 to TRBJ2-7, with TRBD2 matching 7 junction bases. The origin of this receptor is an adult woman who had mild COVID-19 (a few samples of this study predate the infection). The sample titles of this study are shuffled in the database, so cell type and time point are left out; the donor was told from shared clones. The DNA sequence reads TGTGCCAGCAGTAGAGGACTAGACTCCTACGAGCAGTACTTC. Its protein product is CASSRGLDSYEQYF.